This T cell receptor (beta chain) was captured by sequencing in a study of blood T cell repertoires in COVID-19. Study details: Samples came from the United States, Italy and Spain, spanning acute and convalescent COVID-19. PBMCs, B-cell-depleted T cells, or T cells were the source of the cDNA or gDNA that made up the material.

V was cut by 7 bases and J by 5 bases, with 20 bases left in between. This CDR3 has 15 amino acids. Germline CDR1 reads MDHEN; CDR2 reads SYDVKM. Authors' data handling: Counts of nucleated cells, estimated from reference gene primer amplification, were obtained. Only in-frame clones appear in the TCRdb table, and some are missing; sequencing was by immunoSEQ multiplex PCR. V, J and clone size reflect that table, while D and trimming were determined from the DNA. In the table there are 110,000 or so clones, more than 80% of which are singletons. Specimen: peripheral blood. The chain uses TRBV28 and TRBJ2-5, with D tentatively TRBD2 (6 bases). This receptor was identified in a woman in her seventies with acute or convalescent COVID-19. This CDR3 reads CASTPLTGAGETQYF. CDR3 coding DNA: TGTGCCAGCACCCCCTTAACGGGAGCGGGCGAGACCCAGTACTTC.